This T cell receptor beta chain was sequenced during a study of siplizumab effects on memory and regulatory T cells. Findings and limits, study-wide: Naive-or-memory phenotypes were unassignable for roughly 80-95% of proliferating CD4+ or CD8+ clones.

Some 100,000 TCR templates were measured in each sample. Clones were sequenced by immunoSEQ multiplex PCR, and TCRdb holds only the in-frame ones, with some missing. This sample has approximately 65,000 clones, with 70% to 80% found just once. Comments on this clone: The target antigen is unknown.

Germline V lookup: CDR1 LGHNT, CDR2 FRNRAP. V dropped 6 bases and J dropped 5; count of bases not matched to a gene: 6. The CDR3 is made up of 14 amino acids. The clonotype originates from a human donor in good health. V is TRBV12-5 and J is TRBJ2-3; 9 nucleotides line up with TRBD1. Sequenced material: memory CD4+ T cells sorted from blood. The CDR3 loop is CASGSDRGRDTQYF. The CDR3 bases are TGTGCTAGTGGCTCGGACAGGGGTCGAGATACGCAGTATTTT.